Included here is one TCR beta chain sequence, with context. The antigen is unknown. The sample belongs to a study of T cell responses to AZD1222 COVID-19 vaccine. Study background: Second-dose intervals of approximately 4 or approximately 12 weeks were pooled. Study-wide results and caveats: Only six or seven AZD1222 recipients were seropositive at baseline. When two AZD1222 doses had been given, Spike-specific TCR breadth and depth rose. At 160-218 and 743-854, vaccine-associated CD4 TCRs were dominant, and they spanned spike.

The CDR3 is 12 residues long. CDR1 and CDR2 from the germline V gene are GTSNPN and SVGIG (reference sequence). The ends were cut back, 7 bases at V and 2 bases at J, with 11 bases in the middle. Produced via immunoSEQ multiplex PCR; TCRdb's table is partial and in-frame only. The table includes 150,000 to 200,000 clones, about 90% detected once. The rearrangement uses TRBV30 and TRBJ1-2; D call uncertain. Sample: peripheral blood, taken on day 0 of AZD1222 vaccination. This clonotype was obtained from an adult in good health. This CDR3 reads CASSTVNYGYTF. The CDR3, as DNA: TGTGCCTCCTCCACCGTAAACTATGGCTACACCTTC.